This TCR beta chain was sequenced in a study of lymphopenia after photon versus proton radiotherapy. Findings and caveats of the study: Proton therapy kept repertoires fairly stable, unlike photons, which gained effector/memory cells. Oligoclonal CD8+ Temra expansion after nadir drove photon patients' diversity drop.

About this clone: The target antigen is unknown.

Germline loops: CDR1 MGHRA, CDR2 YSYEKL. Trimming stripped 0 bases from V and 0 bases from J, with 15 bases between. CDR3 length: 17 residues. Sequencing was performed with immunoSEQ multiplex PCR; in TCRdb, only in-frame clones are kept and a portion is missing. The data contain 68,000 or so clones, around 90% of them singletons. The source was peripheral blood, collected from a patient treated with photon-based radiotherapy. This clonotype was obtained from a woman in her 70s with pancreatic cancer. The genes are TRBV4-1 and TRBJ2-7, with D possibly being TRBD1 or TRBD2 (5 bases each). Here the CDR3 DNA reads TGCGCCAGCAGCCAAGATGAGGGAGTGGGGCCCTCCTACGAGCAGTACTTC. It encodes CASSQDEGVGPSYEQYF.